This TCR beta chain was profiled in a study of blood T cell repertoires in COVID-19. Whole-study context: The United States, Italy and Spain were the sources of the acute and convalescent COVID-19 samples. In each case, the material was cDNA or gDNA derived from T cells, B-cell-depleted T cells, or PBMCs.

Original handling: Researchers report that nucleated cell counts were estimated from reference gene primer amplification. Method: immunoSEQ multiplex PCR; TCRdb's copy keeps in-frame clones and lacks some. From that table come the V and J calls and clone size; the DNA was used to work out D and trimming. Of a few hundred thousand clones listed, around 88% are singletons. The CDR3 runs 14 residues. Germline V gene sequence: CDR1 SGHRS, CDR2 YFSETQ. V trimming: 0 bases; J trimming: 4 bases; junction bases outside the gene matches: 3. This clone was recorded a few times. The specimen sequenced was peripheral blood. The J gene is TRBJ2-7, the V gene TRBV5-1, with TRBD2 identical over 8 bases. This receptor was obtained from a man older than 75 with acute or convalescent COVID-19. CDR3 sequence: CASSLATSGYEQYF. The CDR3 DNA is TGCGCCAGCAGCTTGGCCACTAGCGGATACGAGCAGTACTTC.